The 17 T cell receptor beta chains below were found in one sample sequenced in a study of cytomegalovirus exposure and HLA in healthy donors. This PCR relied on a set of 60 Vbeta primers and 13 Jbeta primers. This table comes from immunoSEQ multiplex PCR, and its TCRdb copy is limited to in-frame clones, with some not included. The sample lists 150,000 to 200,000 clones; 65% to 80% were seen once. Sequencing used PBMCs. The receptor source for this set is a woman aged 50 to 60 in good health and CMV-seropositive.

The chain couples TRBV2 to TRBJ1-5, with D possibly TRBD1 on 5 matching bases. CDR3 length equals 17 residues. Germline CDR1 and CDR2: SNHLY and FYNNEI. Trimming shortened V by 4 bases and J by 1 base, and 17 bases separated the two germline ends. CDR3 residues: CASSATLGGGSNQPQHF. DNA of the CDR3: TGTGCCAGCAGTGCCACCCTGGGGGGGGGAAGCAATCAGCCCCAGCATTTT.

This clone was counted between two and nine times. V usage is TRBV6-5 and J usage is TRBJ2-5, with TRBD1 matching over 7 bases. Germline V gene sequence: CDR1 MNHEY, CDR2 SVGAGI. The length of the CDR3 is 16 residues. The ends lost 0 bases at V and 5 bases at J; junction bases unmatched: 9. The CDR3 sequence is CASSYSGSGGWETQYF. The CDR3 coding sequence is TGTGCCAGCAGTTACTCAGGGTCAGGGGGTTGGGAGACCCAGTACTTC.

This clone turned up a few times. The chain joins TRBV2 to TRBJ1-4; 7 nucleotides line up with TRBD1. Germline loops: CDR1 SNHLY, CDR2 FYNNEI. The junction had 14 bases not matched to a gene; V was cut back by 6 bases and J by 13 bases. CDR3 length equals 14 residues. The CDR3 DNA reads TGTGCCAGCAGGCCGGACAGGTCCGTCTTCTTACTGTTTTTT. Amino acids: CASRPDRSVFLLFF.

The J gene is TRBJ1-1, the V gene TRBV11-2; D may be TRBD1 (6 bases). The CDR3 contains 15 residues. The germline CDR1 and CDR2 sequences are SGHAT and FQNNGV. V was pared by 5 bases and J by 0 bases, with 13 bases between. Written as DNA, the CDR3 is TGTGCCAGCAGCCCCTGGACAGCCCTGAACACTGAAGCTTTCTTT. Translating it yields CASSPWTALNTEAFF.

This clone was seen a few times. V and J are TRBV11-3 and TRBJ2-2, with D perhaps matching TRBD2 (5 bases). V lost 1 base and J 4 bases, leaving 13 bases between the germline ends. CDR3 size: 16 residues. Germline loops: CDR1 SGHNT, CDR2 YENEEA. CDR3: CASSLGRGTSTGELFF. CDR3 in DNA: TGTGCCAGCAGCTTAGGACGGGGAACTAGCACCGGGGAGCTGTTTTTT.

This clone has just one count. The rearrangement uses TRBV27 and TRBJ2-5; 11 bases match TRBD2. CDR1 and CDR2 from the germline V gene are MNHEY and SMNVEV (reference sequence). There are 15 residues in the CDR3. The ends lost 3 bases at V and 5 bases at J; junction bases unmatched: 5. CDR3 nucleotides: TGTGCCAGCAGTTTCCTAGCGGGGGGAAGGGAGACCCAGTACTTC. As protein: CASSFLAGGRETQYF.

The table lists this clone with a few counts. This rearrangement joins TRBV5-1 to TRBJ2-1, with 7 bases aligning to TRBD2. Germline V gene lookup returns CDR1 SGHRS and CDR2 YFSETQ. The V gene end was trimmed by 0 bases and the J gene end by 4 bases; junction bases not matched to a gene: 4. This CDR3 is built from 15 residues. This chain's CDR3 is CASSLASSGYNEQFF. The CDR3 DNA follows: TGCGCCAGCAGCTTGGCGTCTAGCGGATACAATGAGCAGTTCTTC.

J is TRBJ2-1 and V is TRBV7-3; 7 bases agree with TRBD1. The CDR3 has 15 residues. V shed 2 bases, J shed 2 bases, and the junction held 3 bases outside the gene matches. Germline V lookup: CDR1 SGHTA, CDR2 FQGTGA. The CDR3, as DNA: TGTGCCAGCAGCTTAGGTCAGGGGGCCTACAATGAGCAGTTCTTC. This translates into CASSLGQGAYNEQFF.

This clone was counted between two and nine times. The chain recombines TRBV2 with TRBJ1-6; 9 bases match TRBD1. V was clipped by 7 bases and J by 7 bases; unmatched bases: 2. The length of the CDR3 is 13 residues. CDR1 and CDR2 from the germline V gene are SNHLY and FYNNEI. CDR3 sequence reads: CASKGQGNSPLHF. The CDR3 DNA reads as TGTGCCAGCAAAGGACAGGGGAATTCACCCCTCCACTTT.

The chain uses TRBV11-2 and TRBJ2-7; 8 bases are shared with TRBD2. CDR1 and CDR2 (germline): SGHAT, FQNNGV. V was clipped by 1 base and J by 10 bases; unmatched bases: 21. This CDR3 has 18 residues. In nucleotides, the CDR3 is TGTGCCAGCAGCTTAGGTGGCCTAGCGGGTTCAAAGACTACGAGCCAGTACTTC. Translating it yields CASSLGGLAGSKTTSQYF.

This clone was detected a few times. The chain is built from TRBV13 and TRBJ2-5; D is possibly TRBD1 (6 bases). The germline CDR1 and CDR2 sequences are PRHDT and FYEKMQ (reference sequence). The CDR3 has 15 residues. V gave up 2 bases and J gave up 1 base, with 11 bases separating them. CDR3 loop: CASSLIGTPQETQYF. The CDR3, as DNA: TGTGCCAGCAGCTTAATCGGGACACCCCAAGAGACCCAGTACTTC.

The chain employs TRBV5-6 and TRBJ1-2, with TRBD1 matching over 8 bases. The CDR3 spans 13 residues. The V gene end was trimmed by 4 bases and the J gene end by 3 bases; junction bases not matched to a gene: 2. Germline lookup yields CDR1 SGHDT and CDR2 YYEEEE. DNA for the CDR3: TGTGCCAGCAGCCAGGACAGGGACTATGGCTACACCTTC. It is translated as CASSQDRDYGYTF. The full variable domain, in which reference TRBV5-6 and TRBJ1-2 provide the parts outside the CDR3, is DAGVTQSPTHLIKTRGQQVTLRCSPKSGHDTVSWYQQALGQGPQFIFQYYEEEERQRGNFPDRFSGHQFPNYSSELNVNALLLGDSALYLCASSQDRDYGYTFGSGTRLTVV.

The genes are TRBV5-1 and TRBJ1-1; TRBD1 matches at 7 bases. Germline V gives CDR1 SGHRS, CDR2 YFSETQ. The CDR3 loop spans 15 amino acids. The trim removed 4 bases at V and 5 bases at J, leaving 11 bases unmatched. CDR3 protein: CASSAKQGMRTEAFF. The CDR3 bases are TGCGCCAGCAGCGCCAAACAGGGGATGAGGACTGAAGCTTTCTTT.

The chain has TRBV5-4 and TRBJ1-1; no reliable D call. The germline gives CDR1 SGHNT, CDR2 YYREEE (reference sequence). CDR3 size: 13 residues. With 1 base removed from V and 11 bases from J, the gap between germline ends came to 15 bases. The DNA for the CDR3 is TGTGCCAGCAGCTTGCAGGCACAACCTTCTGCTTTCTTT. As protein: CASSLQAQPSAFF.

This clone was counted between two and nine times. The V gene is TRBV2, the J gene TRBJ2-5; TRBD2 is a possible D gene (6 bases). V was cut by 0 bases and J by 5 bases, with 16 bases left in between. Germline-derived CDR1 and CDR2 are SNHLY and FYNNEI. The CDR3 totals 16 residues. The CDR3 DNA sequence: TGTGCCAGCAGTGAAGCCACCGGGACTCTAGATGAGACCCAGTACTTC. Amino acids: CASSEATGTLDETQYF.

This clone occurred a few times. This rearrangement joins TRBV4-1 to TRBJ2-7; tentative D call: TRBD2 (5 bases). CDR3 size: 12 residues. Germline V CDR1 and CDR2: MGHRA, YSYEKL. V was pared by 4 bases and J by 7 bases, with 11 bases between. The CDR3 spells CASSPRGCEQYF. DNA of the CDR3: TGCGCCAGCAGCCCGCGAGGGTGTGAGCAGTACTTC.

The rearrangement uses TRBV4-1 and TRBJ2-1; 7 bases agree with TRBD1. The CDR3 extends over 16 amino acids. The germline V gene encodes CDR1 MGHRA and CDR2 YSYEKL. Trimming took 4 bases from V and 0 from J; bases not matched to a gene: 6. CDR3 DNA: TGCGCCAGCAGCCGAGACCGGGACAGCTCCTACAATGAGCAGTTCTTC. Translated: CASSRDRDSSYNEQFF.